The 16 T cell receptor beta chains given below trace back to one sample, sequenced in a study of patients and donors after allogeneic stem cell transplantation. TCRdb redid the calling of the RT-PCR reads with MiXCR, one entry per CDR3 protein. The sample records roughly 200,000 distinct CDR3 sequences, roughly two fifths being singletons. Sequencing was performed on blood, either unsorted or a sorted T cell fraction (not recorded which). Receptors were obtained from a human donor who was either an allogeneic HSCT recipient or a stem cell or donor lymphocyte infusion donor (not recorded which). It is not recorded whose cells these are; they may come from a transplant donor.

A few counts support this clonotype. V gene TRBV6-2 or TRBV6-3 combines with J gene TRBJ1-1; D is uncertain. The ends were cut back, 8 bases at V and 4 bases at J, with 17 bases in the middle. Looked up from germline, CDR1 is MNHEY and CDR2 is SVGEGT. The CDR3 contains 14 residues. The CDR3 loop is CASFPSVPVTEAFF. In nucleotides, the CDR3 is TGTGCCAGCTTCCCATCGGTACCTGTCACTGAAGCTTTCTTT.

This clonotype has just one count. The chain links TRBV27 to TRBJ2-1; D possibly uses TRBD1 or TRBD2 (6 bases each). The CDR3 length is 17 residues. V lost 2 bases and J lost 0, with 14 bases in between. Germline CDR1 and CDR2: MNHEY and SMNVEV (reference sequence). For the CDR3, the DNA is TGTGCCAGCAGTTTAGGGGGGCGGTTTCGCTCCTACAATGAGCAGTTCTTC. Amino acids: CASSLGGRFRSYNEQFF.

This clonotype was picked up a small number of times. V and J are TRBV6-6 and TRBJ1-5, with D tentatively TRBD1 (5 bases). The CDR3 sequence is 17 residues long. Looked up from germline, CDR1 is MNHNY and CDR2 is SVGAGI (reference sequence). V was trimmed by 0 bases and J by 7 bases, leaving 19 bases between them. For the CDR3, the DNA is TGTGCCAGCAGTTACTCGTTTCCGCAACCAGGGAACCAGCCCCAGCATTTT. This codes for CASSYSFPQPGNQPQHF.

A few counts support this clonotype. The chain carries TRBV12-3 or TRBV12-4 and TRBJ1-1; D is ambiguous. The CDR3 length is 14 residues. Trimming stripped 3 bases from V and 4 bases from J, with 12 bases between. Written as DNA, the CDR3 is TGTGCCAGCAGTTTGACGGAGACGAGCACTGAAGCTTTCTTT. Translated, it gives CASSLTETSTEAFF.

The rearrangement joins TRBV6-6 to TRBJ1-2, with 12 bases identical to TRBD1. CDR3 size: 16 residues. Trimming at V came to 6 bases and at J to 1 base, leaving 6 bases not matched to a gene. CDR1 is MNHNY and CDR2 is SVGAGI in the germline V gene (reference sequence). CDR3 amino acids: CASSRDRGPINYGYTF. As DNA, the CDR3 is TGTGCCAGCAGCAGGGACAGGGGGCCCATTAACTATGGCTACACCTTC.

The rearrangement uses TRBV10-3 and TRBJ2-7; D gene ambiguous. Trimming stripped 3 bases from V and 7 bases from J, with 16 bases between. CDR1 ENHRY and CDR2 SYGVKD come from the germline V gene. The CDR3 has 14 amino acids. The DNA for the CDR3 is TGTGCCATCAGTGACTCGAAGACGGCTAGGGAGCAGTACTTC. Protein product: CAISDSKTAREQYF.

This clonotype has ten or more counts. The rearrangement joins TRBV3-1 to TRBJ2-1, with 9 bases fitting TRBD2. The CDR3 covers 19 residues. CDR1 is LGHDT and CDR2 is YNNKEL in the germline V gene (reference sequence). V lost 0 bases and J lost 0; bases outside the gene matches: 9. The CDR3 reads CASSQDARLAVSSYNEQFF. The CDR3 DNA reads as TGTGCCAGCAGCCAAGATGCCCGACTAGCGGTGAGCTCCTACAATGAGCAGTTCTTC.

The chain carries TRBV20-1 and TRBJ2-7, with TRBD2 matching over 12 bases. CDR1 and CDR2 from the germline V gene are DFQATT and SNEGSKA (reference sequence). CDR3 length: 14 amino acids. After removal of 5 bases from V and 5 bases from J, the junction contained 7 bases not matched to a gene. The CDR3 sequence: CSAASGRAGNEQYF. CDR3 sequence (DNA): TGCAGTGCTGCTAGCGGGAGGGCCGGGAACGAGCAGTACTTC.

V and J are TRBV4-2 and TRBJ1-2; unclear D gene. Trimming removed 0 bases from V and 1 base from J, with 15 bases in between. Germline V gives CDR1 LGHNA, CDR2 YNFKEQ. CDR3 length: 17 residues. CDR3 DNA sequence: TGTGCCAGCAGCCAAGAGGGATGGGGAGAGCTTAACTATGGCTACACCTTC. This encodes CASSQEGWGELNYGYTF.

This clonotype was picked up a small number of times. CDR3: CASSFLSPPQHF. CDR3 nucleotides: TGTGCCAGCAGTTTCCTTAGCCCGCCCCAGCATTTT. The chain has TRBV12-3 or TRBV12-4 and TRBJ1-5; D not certain. V dropped 3 bases and J dropped 9 bases, with 9 bases sitting between them. This CDR3 region has 12 residues.

This clonotype showed up just a few times. The chain joins TRBV5-1 to TRBJ2-1; 7 bases fit TRBD2. The CDR3 sequence is 14 residues long. Unmatched junction bases numbered 7, after V lost 4 bases and J lost 6 bases. Germline CDR1 is SGHRS and CDR2 is YFSETQ. This CDR3 reads CASSQLGGPNEQFF. Written as DNA, the CDR3 is TGCGCCAGCAGCCAGTTGGGAGGGCCCAATGAGCAGTTCTTC.

This clonotype was seen only a few times. This chain uses TRBV15 with TRBJ1-2; 7 bases map to TRBD1. Germline lookup yields CDR1 LNHNV and CDR2 YYDKDF (reference sequence). CDR3 length equals 15 residues. The J segment lost 7 bases and the V segment lost 0 bases, leaving 8 bases of the junction unmatched. Here the CDR3 reads CATSREGGPISGYTF. CDR3 in DNA: TGTGCCACCAGCAGAGAAGGGGGCCCTATCTCTGGCTACACCTTC.

The V and J genes are TRBV7-2 and TRBJ2-5; no reliable D call. Germline CDR1 SGHTA, CDR2 FQGNSA. The CDR3 is made up of 15 amino acids. The V end lost 1 base, the J end lost 2 bases, and 11 bases lay between the germline ends. CDR3 sequence: CASSLGSVPQETQYF. In DNA form, the CDR3 reads TGTGCCAGCAGCTTAGGCAGCGTACCTCAAGAGACCCAGTACTTC.

This chain connects TRBV25-1 to TRBJ1-4; D remains ambiguous. The V end was cut by 8 bases, the J end by 0 bases, with 10 bases between. The germline V gene encodes CDR1 MGHDK and CDR2 SYGVNS. This CDR3 is built from 14 residues. CDR3 in DNA: TGTGCCAGCGGAATTGGAGCAACTAATGAAAAACTGTTTTTT. It translates to CASGIGATNEKLFF.

The sample holds a few counts of this clonotype. This chain uses TRBV5-1 with TRBJ2-1; D unclear. CDR3 length equals 16 residues. The ends were cut back, 0 bases at V and 0 bases at J, with 10 bases in the middle. Germline V gene lookup returns CDR1 SGHRS and CDR2 YFSETQ. The CDR3 bases are TGCGCCAGCAGCTTGGATAACACGCGCTCCTACAATGAGCAGTTCTTC. This translates into CASSLDNTRSYNEQFF.

The chain is built from TRBV6-2 or TRBV6-3 and TRBJ1-2; the D gene is possibly TRBD1 (5 bases). CDR1 and CDR2 from the germline V gene are MNHEY and SVGEGT. V lost 2 bases, J lost 3 bases, and 13 bases lay in between. The CDR3 contains 15 residues. The DNA of the CDR3 is TGTGCCAGCAGTTACGGTCCAGGGAGACACTATGGCTACACCTTC. This codes for CASSYGPGRHYGYTF.